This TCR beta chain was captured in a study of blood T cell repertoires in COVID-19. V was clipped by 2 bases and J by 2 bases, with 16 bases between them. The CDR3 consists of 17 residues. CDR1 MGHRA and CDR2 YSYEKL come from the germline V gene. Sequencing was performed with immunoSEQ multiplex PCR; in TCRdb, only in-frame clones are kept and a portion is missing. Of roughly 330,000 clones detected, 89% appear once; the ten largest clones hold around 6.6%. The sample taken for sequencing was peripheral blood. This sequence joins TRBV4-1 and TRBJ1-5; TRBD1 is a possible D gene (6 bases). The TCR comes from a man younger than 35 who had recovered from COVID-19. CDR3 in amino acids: CASSQLNRGGGNQPQHF. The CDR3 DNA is TGCGCCAGCAGCCAACTCAATCGAGGGGGTGGCAATCAGCCCCAGCATTTT.